The entry that follows covers one T cell receptor (beta chain) sequence. This entry comes from a study of blood T cell repertoires in COVID-19. At the level of the study: Acute and convalescent COVID-19 samples came from the United States, Italy and Spain. Sample material is recorded as cDNA or gDNA derived from T cells, B-cell-depleted T cells, or PBMCs.

Assay: immunoSEQ multiplex PCR; the TCRdb copy retains only in-frame clones and omits some. The table has over 200,000 clones, approximately 83% seen once. CDR1 and CDR2 (germline): SGDLS, YYNGEE. V dropped 4 bases and J dropped 5; count of bases not matched to a gene: 9. The length of the CDR3 is 16 residues. Sequenced input: peripheral blood. The rearrangement links TRBV9 to TRBJ2-5; 12 bases fit TRBD2. The sequence came from a woman in her thirties or forties with active or convalescent COVID-19. The CDR3 here is CASSTTSGGRGETQYF. For the CDR3, the DNA is TGTGCCAGCAGCACGACTAGCGGGGGCAGAGGGGAGACCCAGTACTTC.